The rows below give T cell receptor beta chains drawn from one sample of a study of cytomegalovirus exposure and HLA in healthy donors. Sequencing used immunoSEQ multiplex PCR; TCRdb keeps in-frame clones, though not all of them. The table for this sample gives over 50,000 clones. Sequenced material: PBMCs. The receptors shown here come from a man aged 50 to 60 in good health and CMV-seropositive. Both conserved end residues are part of each CDR3. A D gene is named only where the DNA matches it firmly.

TRBJ2-3,TRBD2,15,TRBV7-2,TGTGCCAGCAGCCCGTGGACTAGCGGCACAGATACGCAGTATTTT,CASSPWTSGTDTQYF
TRBJ1-2,-,13,TRBV7-6,TGTGCCAGCAGCCCTACAGGGAACTATGGCTACACCTTC,CASSPTGNYGYTF
TRBJ2-7,TRBD2,17,TRBV5-4,TGTGCCAGCAGCTTGGGGGGCGGGTTAGCGGGAGTTTACGAGCAGTACTTC,CASSLGGGLAGVYEQYF
TRBJ2-3,TRBD1,16,TRBV13,TGTGCCAGCAGCTTGGGACAGGGGAGGACCACAGATACGCAGTATTTT,CASSLGQGRTTDTQYF
TRBJ1-2,-,10,TRBV29-1,TGCAGCGTTGCAGGGGATGGCTACACCTTC,CSVAGDGYTF
TRBJ1-5,-,13,TRBV30,TGTGCCTGGAGTGTCCGAGAGAATCAGCCCCAGCATTTT,CAWSVRENQPQHF
TRBJ2-5,TRBD2,16,TRBV6-5,TGTGCCAGCAGTTACTCGAGCGGGGGCCCACAAGAGACCCAGTACTTC,CASSYSSGGPQETQYF
TRBJ1-2,-,14,TRBV28,TGTGCCAGCAGTTTAGGGGGCGGCCCCTATGGCTACACCTTC,CASSLGGGPYGYTF
TRBJ1-1,TRBD1,14,TRBV6-1,TGTGCCACTTTAGGACAGGGGCGAAGTACTGAAGCTTTCTTT,CATLGQGRSTEAFF
TRBJ1-1,TRBD1,15,TRBV29-1,TGCAGCGTCGGAGGGACAGCTTTGGGGCACACTGAAGCTTTCTTT,CSVGGTALGHTEAFF
TRBJ2-7,TRBD2,14,TRBV7-2,TGTGCCAGCAGTACCGGGACTAGCCCCTACGAGCAGTACTTC,CASSTGTSPYEQYF
TRBJ2-7,-,11,TRBV30,TGTGCCTGGAGTTCCTCTTACGAGCAGTACTTC,CAWSSSYEQYF
TRBJ1-5,TRBD1,15,TRBV19,TGTGCCAGCAGAAAGGGACAGGGGAGCAATCAGCCCCAGCATTTT,CASRKGQGSNQPQHF
TRBJ2-7,TRBD1,14,TRBV13,TGTGCCAGCAGCTTTAGGGACAGTCCCAACGAGCAGTACTTC,CASSFRDSPNEQYF
TRBJ2-5,-,17,TRBV11-2,TGTGCCAGCAGCCCCCTAGGATGGGGAAAGGGGCAAGAGACCCAGTACTTC,CASSPLGWGKGQETQYF
TRBJ2-7,TRBD2,15,TRBV18,TGTGCCAGCTCACCAGCAAGCGGGAGTAACTACGAGCAGTACTTC,CASSPASGSNYEQYF
TRBJ1-2,TRBD1,15,TRBV25-1,TGTGCCAGCAGTGGCGGGACAGGGCTCTACTATGGCTACACCTTC,CASSGGTGLYYGYTF
TRBJ2-2,TRBD1,14,TRBV19,TGTGCCAGTACTCTGACAGGGTTAATCGGGGAGCTGTTTTTT,CASTLTGLIGELFF
TRBJ1-1,TRBD1,16,TRBV7-9,TGTGCCAGCAGCCCTCGGACAGGGGGCGTCTTAACTGAAGCTTTCTTT,CASSPRTGGVLTEAFF
TRBJ1-1,-,14,TRBV7-2,TGTGCCAGCAGCTTAGGCCAGGTTTTCACTGAAGCTTTCTTT,CASSLGQVFTEAFF
TRBJ1-6,TRBD1,13,TRBV5-1,TGCGCCAGCGGACAGGGGGATAATTCACCCCTCCACTTT,CASGQGDNSPLHF
TRBJ1-2,TRBD1,14,TRBV10-3,TGTGCCATCAGTGGGGACAGGGCGAACTATGGCTACACCTTC,CAISGDRANYGYTF
TRBJ2-1,-,15,TRBV4-3,TGCGCCAGCAGCCAAGAGAGGGGGGGAGGCAATGAGCAGTTCTTC,CASSQERGGGNEQFF
TRBJ1-2,-,13,TRBV7-2,TGTGCCAGCAGCTTAGATCAGGGGCGTGGCTACACCTTC,CASSLDQGRGYTF
TRBJ2-1,TRBD1,14,TRBV5-6,TGTGCCAGCAGCCTCGGCAGGGGGCAGAATGAGCAGTTCTTC,CASSLGRGQNEQFF
TRBJ2-7,TRBD1,13,TRBV28,TGTGCCAGCAGCTCGGGACAGTCCTACGAGCAGTACTTC,CASSSGQSYEQYF
TRBJ1-1,-,13,TRBV5-5,TGTGCCAGCAGCCCTAAATCTTACGCTGAAGCTTTCTTT,CASSPKSYAEAFF
TRBJ2-6,TRBD2,16,TRBV2,TGTGCCAGCAGTGAACTTGGGGGGGCTGGGGCCAACGTCCTGACTTTC,CASSELGGAGANVLTF
TRBJ1-5,TRBD1,15,TRBV7-2,TGTGCCAGCAGCTTAAAAGGGGGCTACAATCAGCCCCAGCATTTT,CASSLKGGYNQPQHF
TRBJ1-5,TRBD1,15,TRBV19,TGTGCCAGTACCCTCCGGGAGGGGGCTGTCCAGCCCCAGCATTTT,CASTLREGAVQPQHF
TRBJ1-6,-,14,TRBV18,TGTGCCAGCTCACCACAGGGGTCCAATTCACCCCTCCACTTT,CASSPQGSNSPLHF
TRBJ1-2,TRBD1,13,TRBV10-3,TGTGCCATCAGTGGGGACAGGGGATGGGGCTACACCTTC,CAISGDRGWGYTF
TRBJ2-7,TRBD1,13,TRBV29-1,TGCAGCGTTGGCCAAGGACAGGACTACGAGCAGTACTTC,CSVGQGQDYEQYF
TRBJ2-1,TRBD2,17,TRBV4-2,TGTGCCAGCAGCCAAGATCCAGCGACTAGCGCTTACAATGAGCAGTTCTTC,CASSQDPATSAYNEQFF
TRBJ2-7,-,14,TRBV6-1,TGTGCCAGCAGTAGAGAGACAGTCTCCTACGAGCAGTACTTC,CASSRETVSYEQYF
TRBJ2-3,-,15,TRBV7-3,TGTGCCAGCAGCGAGCGGGCCCGGAGCACAGATACGCAGTATTTT,CASSERARSTDTQYF
TRBJ2-1,-,13,TRBV7-2,TGTGCCAGCAGCTTAGGGACTGCTTATGAGCAGTTCTTC,CASSLGTAYEQFF
TRBJ1-4,TRBD1,16,TRBV6-5,TGTGCCAGCAGTTACTCCTCCGGGACAGGGGACAAAAAACTGTTTTTT,CASSYSSGTGDKKLFF
TRBJ2-7,-,16,TRBV4-3,TGCGCCAGCAGCCAAGATCGGGTCGGGAGCTCCTACGAGCAGTACTTC,CASSQDRVGSSYEQYF
TRBJ2-7,TRBD1,17,TRBV5-4,TGTGCCAGCAGCCCCAGCGCAGGGGGCCCGCTTGGCTACGAGCAGTACTTC,CASSPSAGGPLGYEQYF
TRBJ1-5,TRBD1,15,TRBV28,TGTGCCAGCAGTTTAAAGGGACAGAGCAATCAGCCCCAGCATTTT,CASSLKGQSNQPQHF
TRBJ1-2,TRBD1,15,TRBV7-2,TGTGCCAGCAGCTCCCAGGACAGGGTGAACTATGGCTACACCTTC,CASSSQDRVNYGYTF
TRBJ1-2,-,14,TRBV28,TGTGCCAGCAGTACCCAGACAGTTAACTATGGCTACACCTTC,CASSTQTVNYGYTF
TRBJ2-1,TRBD2,14,TRBV5-1,TGCGCCAGCAGCTTGCGGGGGGGAGCGAATGAGCAGTTCTTC,CASSLRGGANEQFF
TRBJ2-3,TRBD2,14,TRBV5-4,TGTGCCAGCAGCTCCCTAGCGGCTGTAGATACGCAGTATTTT,CASSSLAAVDTQYF
TRBJ2-7,TRBD1,15,TRBV28,TGTGCCAGCAGTTTTTCGGGACAGGGTTCCTACGAGCAGTACTTC,CASSFSGQGSYEQYF
TRBJ2-7,TRBD2,15,TRBV6-5,TGTGCCAGCAGTCAACTGACTAGCGGGAGGTACGAGCAGTACTTC,CASSQLTSGRYEQYF
TRBJ2-3,TRBD2,17,TRBV4-2,TGTGCCAGCAGCCCGCAGGGACTAGCGGGAGGTGGAGATACGCAGTATTTT,CASSPQGLAGGGDTQYF
TRBJ2-1,TRBD2,16,TRBV4-1,TGCGCCAGCAGTCGCGAATTAGCGGGGGGTTACAATGAGCAGTTCTTC,CASSRELAGGYNEQFF
TRBJ2-7,TRBD2,15,TRBV6-6,TGTGCCAGCAGTTACGAGCGGGAGGCTACCTACGAGCAGTACTTC,CASSYEREATYEQYF
TRBJ2-7,-,12,TRBV7-9,TGTGCCAGCAGCCCCTACCGGGGGGAGCAGTACTTC,CASSPYRGEQYF
TRBJ1-1,-,13,TRBV30,TGTGCCTGGAGTATCAAGGGGCCCGAAATAACTTTCTTT,CAWSIKGPEITFF
TRBJ2-3,-,14,TRBV5-6,TGTGCCAGCAGCTTGGAGAGGAGCACAGATACGCAGTATTTT,CASSLERSTDTQYF